The next 15 T cell receptor beta chains were all read from a single sample in a study of post-analysis software for immune sequencing data. Study findings and constraints: There were five or six TRBV segments more frequent in patients than controls, and TRBV5-6, TRBV5-1 and TRBV20-1 were among them.

TCR beta cDNA libraries included unique molecular identifiers. TCRdb re-analysed the PCR reads in MiXCR, keeping a single row per CDR3 protein. The sample lists roughly 580,000 distinct CDR3 sequences, about 44% occurring once. These receptors lack a known antigen. The sequenced sample was blood. The receptors derive from a girl between 10 and 17 years old with multiple sclerosis.

The sample holds a few counts of this clonotype. The chain carries TRBV5-5 and TRBJ2-3; tentatively, D is TRBD1 (5 bases). V lost 3 bases and J lost 4, with 9 bases in between. The CDR3 length is 13 residues. In germline, CDR1 is SGHKS, CDR2 YYEKEE (reference sequence). In DNA, the CDR3 is TGTGCCAGCAGCTACCGACAGCCAGATACGCAGTATTTT. Its protein is CASSYRQPDTQYF.

The V gene is TRBV12-3 or TRBV12-4, the J gene TRBJ2-4; D is perhaps TRBD2 (6 bases). The CDR3 has 16 residues. V dropped 1 base and J dropped 0 bases, with 10 bases sitting between them. In DNA, the CDR3 is TGTGCCAGCAGTTTAGGGGGCGGGACAGCCAAAAACATTCAGTACTTC. It is translated as CASSLGGGTAKNIQYF.

On this clonotype: A read error is possible here, since a much larger clone lies one base away. The chain is built from TRBV4-1 and TRBJ1-1, with unresolved D. V was cut by 0 bases and J by 1 base, with 12 bases left in between. Germline V gene data show CDR1 as MGHRA and CDR2 as YSYEKL. The CDR3 consists of 16 residues. CDR3 loop: CASSQELAAWNTEAFF. The CDR3 nucleotides are TGCGCCAGCAGCCAAGAGCTGGCAGCTTGGAACACTGAAGCTTTCTTT.

The CDR3 here is CASSYGTYGYTF. Here the CDR3 DNA reads TGTGCCAGCAGTTACGGCACCTATGGCTACACCTTC. The rearrangement uses TRBV12-3 or TRBV12-4 and TRBJ1-2; the D is unclear. The CDR3 covers 12 residues. V dropped 4 bases and J dropped 4 bases, with 7 bases sitting between them.

The table lists this clonotype with a few counts. The V call is TRBV5-1, the J call TRBJ2-2, with D tentatively TRBD1 (6 bases). The CDR3 is 15 amino acids. CDR1 SGHRS and CDR2 YFSETQ come from the germline V gene. Trimming shortened V by 1 base and J by 2 bases, and 9 bases separated the two germline ends. The CDR3 loop is CASSLRDKNTGELFF. CDR3 bases: TGCGCCAGCAGCTTGAGGGACAAAAACACCGGGGAGCTGTTTTTT.

This clonotype occurred a few times. V and J are TRBV4-1 and TRBJ2-4, with D perhaps matching TRBD1 (5 bases). The length of the CDR3 is 17 residues. Germline V gene sequence: CDR1 MGHRA, CDR2 YSYEKL. Trimming took off 0 bases at V and 6 bases at J, with 18 bases between the two ends. The CDR3 DNA follows: TGCGCCAGCAGCCAAGATAAAGGAGACAGTTCATTAAACATTCAGTACTTC. It translates to CASSQDKGDSSLNIQYF.

This clonotype turned up a few times. The V and J genes are TRBV20-1 and TRBJ2-7; D remains ambiguous. The J call may be in error: the DNA end matches TRBJ2-5 better. This CDR3 is built from 12 residues. Germline CDR1 DFQATT, CDR2 SNEGSKA (reference sequence). The CDR3 loop is CSASRATETQYF. The CDR3 bases are TGCAGTGCTAGTAGGGCCACGGAGACCCAGTACTTC.

A note on this clonotype: The germline gene is not matched at one end of the junction; a read error may be the cause. The chain combines TRBV4-1 with TRBJ2-7, with 9 nucleotides matching TRBD1. CDR1 is MGHRA, CDR2 YSYEKL, per germline. There are 15 residues in the CDR3. CDR3 bases: TGCGCCAGCAGCCAAGGCCGGACAGGGGCCTACGAGCGGTACTTC. The encoded protein is CASSQGRTGAYERYF.

This clonotype was counted a few times. The chain joins TRBV6-5 to TRBJ2-5; tentative D call: TRBD2 (6 bases). Trimming cost V 0 bases and J 4 bases, with 12 bases left between them. The germline gives CDR1 MNHEY, CDR2 SVGAGI. The CDR3 is 15 residues long. As DNA, the CDR3 is TGTGCCAGCAGTTACTCGAAGACTAGTAGAGAGACCCAGTACTTC. This codes for CASSYSKTSRETQYF.

The chain has TRBV3-1 and TRBJ1-2; D is uncertain. The CDR3 covers 15 residues. V was shortened by 1 base and J by 3 bases, with 12 bases between the two germline ends. The germline V gene has CDR1 LGHDT and CDR2 YNNKEL (reference sequence). The CDR3 bases are TGTGCCAGCAGCCAAGGAATTGGACGGGACTATGGCTACACCTTC. Protein: CASSQGIGRDYGYTF.

This clonotype has just a few counts. The gene calls are TRBV5-1 and TRBJ2-1, with 14 bases lining up with TRBD2. CDR1 is SGHRS and CDR2 is YFSETQ in the germline V gene. Trimming removed 4 bases from V and 8 bases from J; junction bases left unmatched: 20. The CDR3 extends over 20 amino acids. CDR3 amino acids: CASSHRTGTGTSGSTHEQFF. CDR3 DNA: TGCGCCAGCAGCCACAGGACAGGCACCGGGACTAGCGGGAGTACCCATGAGCAGTTCTTC.

This clonotype was seen a few times. The CDR3 protein is CASSFALGDEQYF. The CDR3 bases are TGTGCCAGCAGTTTCGCTTTAGGGGACGAGCAGTACTTC. V and J are TRBV12-3 or TRBV12-4 and TRBJ2-7; tentatively, D is TRBD1 (5 bases). Between the trimmed V and J ends, which lost 3 bases and 5 bases, there was a span of 11 bases. CDR3 length: 13 residues.

This clonotype was recorded a few times. This chain connects TRBV6-2 or TRBV6-3 to TRBJ2-1; TRBD2 agrees at 7 bases. This CDR3 spans 15 amino acids. With 7 bases clipped from V and 1 base from J, the junction kept 7 bases outside the gene matches. Germline lookup yields CDR1 MNHEY and CDR2 SVGEGT. The CDR3 here is CASNWGGVSYNEQFF. The CDR3 DNA follows: TGTGCCAGCAATTGGGGGGGTGTATCCTACAATGAGCAGTTCTTC.

V gene TRBV3-1 combines with J gene TRBJ1-2; D unresolved. Germline V gives CDR1 LGHDT, CDR2 YNNKEL (reference sequence). Trimming left V 1 base short and J 6 bases short, with 15 bases between. CDR3 length: 15 amino acids. DNA for the CDR3: TGTGCCAGCAGCCAAGGGACTAACCGTCGGAATGGCTACACCTTC. It yields the protein CASSQGTNRRNGYTF.

The chain joins TRBV20-1 to TRBJ2-1; 13 nucleotides agree with TRBD2. Germline CDR1 is DFQATT and CDR2 is SNEGSKA (reference sequence). Trimming took 6 bases from V and 7 from J; bases not matched to a gene: 6. The CDR3 is made up of 14 amino acids. The CDR3 sequence is CSALGLAGNNEQFF. The CDR3 nucleotides read TGCAGTGCCCTGGGACTAGCGGGAAATAATGAGCAGTTCTTC.